This T cell receptor (beta chain) was identified in a study of blood T cell repertoires in COVID-19. Trimming pared 6 bases from V and 3 bases from J, leaving 15 bases between. Germline V lookup: CDR1 SNHLY, CDR2 FYNNEI. The CDR3 covers 14 residues. In the authors' workflow: Counts of nucleated cells, estimated from reference gene primer amplification, were obtained. The method was immunoSEQ multiplex PCR; TCRdb's version includes in-frame clones alone and lacks a portion of them. That table is the source of V, J and clone size, and D and trimming were worked out from the DNA. The repertoire holds about 14,000 clones, with approximately 86% as singletons.

The rearrangement links TRBV2 to TRBJ2-7, with D perhaps TRBD1 (6 bases). The receptor comes from a man of 80 years or more with acute or convalescent COVID-19. Input material: peripheral blood. The CDR3 DNA sequence: TGTGCCAGCAGGTCTCAGGGGACCAACTACGAGCAGTACTTC. Encoded protein: CASRSQGTNYEQYF.